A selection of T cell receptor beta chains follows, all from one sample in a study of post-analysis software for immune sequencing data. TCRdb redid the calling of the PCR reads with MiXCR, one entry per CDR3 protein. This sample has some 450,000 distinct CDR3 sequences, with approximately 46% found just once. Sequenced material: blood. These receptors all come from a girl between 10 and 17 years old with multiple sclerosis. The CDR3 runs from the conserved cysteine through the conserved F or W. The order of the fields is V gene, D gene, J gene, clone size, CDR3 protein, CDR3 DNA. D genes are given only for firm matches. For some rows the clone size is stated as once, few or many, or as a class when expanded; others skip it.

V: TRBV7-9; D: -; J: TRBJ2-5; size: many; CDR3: CASSLAGGETQYF; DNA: TGTGCCAGCAGCTTAGCCGGGGGAGAGACCCAGTACTTC
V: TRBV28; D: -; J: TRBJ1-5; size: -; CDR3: CASSYPGTYNQPQHF; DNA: TGTGCCAGCAGTTACCCAGGAACGTACAATCAGCCCCAGCATTTT
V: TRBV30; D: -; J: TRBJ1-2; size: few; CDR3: CAWLGNYGYTF; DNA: TGTGCCTGGCTCGGGAACTATGGCTACACCTTC
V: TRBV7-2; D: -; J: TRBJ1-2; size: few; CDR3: CASSLSIGTGGYGYTF; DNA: TGTGCCAGCAGCTTATCGATCGGAACAGGAGGATATGGCTACACCTTC
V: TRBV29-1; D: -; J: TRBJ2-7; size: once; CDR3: CSVLEGDYEQYF; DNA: TGCAGCGTCCTCGAGGGGGACTACGAGCAGTACTTC
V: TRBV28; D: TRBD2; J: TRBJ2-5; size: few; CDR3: CASSLLGGEGRETQYF; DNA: TGTGCCAGCAGTTTATTGGGAGGGGAGGGGAGAGAGACCCAGTACTTC
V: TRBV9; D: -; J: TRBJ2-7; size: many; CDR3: CASSDDDPPYEQYF; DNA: TGTGCCAGCAGCGACGATGACCCTCCCTACGAGCAGTACTTC
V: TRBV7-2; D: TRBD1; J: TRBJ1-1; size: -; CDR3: CASSLVGDRGTEAFF; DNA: TGTGCCAGCAGCTTAGTAGGGGACAGGGGTACTGAAGCTTTCTTT
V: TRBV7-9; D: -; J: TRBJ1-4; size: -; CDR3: CASSATLRGSEKLFF; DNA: TGTGCCAGCAGCGCGACTTTGAGGGGCTCTGAAAAACTGTTTTTT
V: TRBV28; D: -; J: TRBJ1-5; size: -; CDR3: CASSWQGWGNQPQHF; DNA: TGTGCCAGCAGTTGGCAGGGTTGGGGCAATCAGCCCCAGCATTTT
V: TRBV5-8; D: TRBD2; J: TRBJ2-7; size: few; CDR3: CASSSQRGSYEQYF; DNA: TGTGCCAGCAGCTCTCAGCGGGGCTCCTACGAGCAGTACTTC
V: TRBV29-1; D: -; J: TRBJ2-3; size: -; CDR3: CSTSPSTDTQYF; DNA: TGCAGCACATCACCTAGCACAGATACGCAGTATTTT
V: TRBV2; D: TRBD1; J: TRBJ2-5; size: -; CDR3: CASIGQDQETQYF; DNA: TGTGCCAGCATCGGACAGGATCAAGAGACCCAGTACTTC
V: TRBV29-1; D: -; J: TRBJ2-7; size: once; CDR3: CSVVPPGRTYEQYF; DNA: TGCAGCGTTGTACCCCCGGGACGGACATACGAGCAGTACTTC
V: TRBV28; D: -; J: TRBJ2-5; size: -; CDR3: CASSLLGTREETQYF; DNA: TGTGCCAGCAGCCTGCTGGGGACGAGAGAGGAGACCCAGTACTTC
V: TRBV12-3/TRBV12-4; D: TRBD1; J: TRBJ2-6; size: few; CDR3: CASSLLQGALTGANVLTF; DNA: TGTGCCAGCAGTCTTCTACAGGGGGCGCTTACTGGGGCCAACGTCCTGACTTTC
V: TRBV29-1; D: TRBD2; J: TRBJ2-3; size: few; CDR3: CSAFSGESTDTQYF; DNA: TGCAGCGCCTTTAGCGGGGAAAGCACAGATACGCAGTATTTT
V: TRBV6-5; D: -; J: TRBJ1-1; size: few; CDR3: CASSDRGMNTEAFF; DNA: TGTGCCAGCAGTGACAGAGGAATGAACACTGAAGCTTTCTTT
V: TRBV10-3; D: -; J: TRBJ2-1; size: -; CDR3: CAITETGISYNEQFF; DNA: TGTGCCATCACTGAGACGGGGATCTCCTACAATGAGCAGTTCTTC
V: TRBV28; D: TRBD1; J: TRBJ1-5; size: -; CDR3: CASSRGTGSSSNQPQHF; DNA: TGTGCCAGCAGTCGAGGGACAGGGTCTAGTAGCAATCAGCCCCAGCATTTT
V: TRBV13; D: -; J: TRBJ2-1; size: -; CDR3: CASSHAAGGIRNEQFF; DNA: TGTGCCAGCAGCCACGCAGCGGGTGGGATCCGGAATGAGCAGTTCTTC
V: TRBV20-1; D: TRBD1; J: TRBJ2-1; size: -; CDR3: CSARDDLRQGSYNEQFF; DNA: TGCAGTGCTAGAGACGATTTACGACAGGGATCCTACAATGAGCAGTTCTTC
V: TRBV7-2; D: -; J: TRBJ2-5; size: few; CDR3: CASSLSRGGTGTQYF; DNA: TGTGCCAGCAGCTTGAGTCGGGGAGGTACCGGGACCCAGTACTTC
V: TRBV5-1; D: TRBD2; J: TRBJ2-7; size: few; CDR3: CASSQVTSGFTYEQYF; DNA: TGCGCCAGCAGCCAAGTGACTAGCGGGTTTACCTACGAGCAGTACTTC
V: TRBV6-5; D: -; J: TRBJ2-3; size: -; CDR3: CASSYGGISTDTQYF; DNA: TGTGCCAGCAGTTACGGGGGAATCAGCACAGATACGCAGTATTTT
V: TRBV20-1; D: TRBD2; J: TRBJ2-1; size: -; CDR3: CSARAPTSAASNEQFF; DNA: TGCAGTGCTAGAGCCCCGACTAGCGCAGCCTCCAATGAGCAGTTCTTC
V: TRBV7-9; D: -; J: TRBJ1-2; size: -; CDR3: CASSRGTGANNYGYTF; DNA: TGTGCCAGCAGCCGCGGGACGGGGGCTAATAACTATGGCTACACCTTC
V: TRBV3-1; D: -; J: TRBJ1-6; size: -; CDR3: CASSQSLGNSPLHF; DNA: TGTGCCAGCAGCCAATCCTTGGGTAATTCACCCCTCCACTTT